The rows below give T cell receptor beta chains drawn from one sample of a study of T cells in Graves' hyperthyroidism and ophthalmopathy. MiXCR, applied by TCRdb to the multiplex PCR reads, yields one record per CDR3 protein. The sample gives approximately 590,000 distinct CDR3 sequences, 15% to 19% of which show up once; about 7% is in the top ten. The sample was blood. The receptor set was obtained from a young woman with Graves' hyperthyroidism. The CDR3 runs from the conserved cysteine through the conserved F or W. The D gene is left open where the match is weak. The size of a clone is reported for some rows only, either as once, few or many, or as a class for expanded clones.

clone_size: few
d_call: TRBD1
v_call: TRBV7-2
j_call: TRBJ1-1
cdr3_aa: CASSFDRAWSTEAFF
cdr3_nt: TGTGCCAGCAGCTTTGACAGGGCGTGGAGCACTGAAGCTTTCTTT

clone_size: many
d_call: TRBD2
v_call: TRBV30
j_call: TRBJ2-1
cdr3_aa: CAWSVRAGVRDEQFF
cdr3_nt: TGTGCCTGGAGTGTTCGAGCGGGAGTGAGGGATGAGCAGTTCTTC

clone_size: few
d_call: .
v_call: TRBV12-5
j_call: TRBJ2-2
cdr3_aa: CASGLASGGGTGELFF
cdr3_nt: TGTGCTAGTGGTTTGGCCTCCGGGGGTGGCACCGGGGAGCTGTTTTTT

clone_size: few
d_call: .
v_call: TRBV2
j_call: TRBJ1-2
cdr3_aa: CASRGDADGGYTF
cdr3_nt: TGTGCCAGCAGGGGCGACGCGGACGGTGGCTACACCTTC

clone_size: many
d_call: TRBD1
v_call: TRBV7-9
j_call: TRBJ2-7
cdr3_aa: CASSVAGQGAIEQYF
cdr3_nt: TGTGCCAGCAGCGTAGCGGGACAGGGGGCAATCGAGCAGTACTTC

clone_size: many
d_call: .
v_call: TRBV5-1
j_call: TRBJ2-1
cdr3_aa: CAGSLLTQNNEQFF
cdr3_nt: TGCGCCGGCAGCTTGTTGACGCAGAACAATGAGCAGTTCTTC

clone_size: many
d_call: .
v_call: TRBV5-6
j_call: TRBJ1-1
cdr3_aa: CASSLGAGYTEAFF
cdr3_nt: TGTGCCAGCAGCTTGGGAGCCGGCTACACTGAAGCTTTCTTT

clone_size: many
d_call: TRBD1
v_call: TRBV15
j_call: TRBJ2-1
cdr3_aa: CATSRGRGLYNEQFF
cdr3_nt: TGTGCCACCAGCAGAGGTAGGGGGCTCTACAATGAGCAGTTCTTC

clone_size: .
d_call: TRBD1
v_call: TRBV20-1
j_call: TRBJ2-3
cdr3_aa: CSAMTGSTSTDTQYF
cdr3_nt: TGCAGTGCTATGACAGGGAGTACGTCCACAGATACGCAGTATTTT

clone_size: .
d_call: TRBD2
v_call: TRBV7-9
j_call: TRBJ2-7
cdr3_aa: CASSERQTSARYEQYF
cdr3_nt: TGTGCCAGCAGCGAAAGACAGACTAGCGCCCGCTACGAGCAGTACTTC

clone_size: .
d_call: .
v_call: TRBV7-9
j_call: TRBJ1-5
cdr3_aa: CASSLGVGSNQPQHF
cdr3_nt: TGTGCCAGCAGCTTAGGGGTAGGCAGCAATCAGCCCCAGCATTTT

clone_size: .
d_call: .
v_call: TRBV5-6
j_call: TRBJ1-2
cdr3_aa: CAGNTGDYGYTF
cdr3_nt: TGTGCCGGCAACACCGGGGACTATGGCTACACCTTC

clone_size: .
d_call: TRBD2
v_call: TRBV5-4
j_call: TRBJ2-3
cdr3_aa: CASSLEASGIGTQYF
cdr3_nt: TGTGCCAGCAGCTTGGAAGCTAGCGGGATTGGTACGCAGTATTTT

clone_size: many
d_call: TRBD1
v_call: TRBV28
j_call: TRBJ2-5
cdr3_aa: CASSLFDRGQEEETQYF
cdr3_nt: TGTGCCAGCAGTTTATTCGACCGGGGACAGGAGGAAGAGACCCAGTACTTC

clone_size: few
d_call: TRBD2
v_call: TRBV27
j_call: TRBJ2-3
cdr3_aa: CASSTQPGRGSRGLAGADTQYF
cdr3_nt: TGTGCCAGCAGTACCCAGCCGGGTCGGGGTAGTAGAGGACTAGCGGGAGCGGATACGCAGTATTTT

clone_size: many
d_call: .
v_call: TRBV20-1
j_call: TRBJ2-1
cdr3_aa: CSATPPSSYNEQFF
cdr3_nt: TGCAGTGCTACCCCTCCTAGCTCCTACAATGAGCAGTTCTTC

clone_size: .
d_call: TRBD2
v_call: TRBV29-1
j_call: TRBJ2-1
cdr3_aa: CSGRLGLAGDNEQFF
cdr3_nt: TGCAGCGGACGGTTGGGACTAGCGGGAGACAATGAGCAGTTCTTC

clone_size: .
d_call: .
v_call: TRBV20-1
j_call: TRBJ1-5
cdr3_aa: CSAHRRQENQPQHF
cdr3_nt: TGCAGTGCTCACCGAAGACAGGAGAATCAGCCCCAGCATTTT